This entry describes one T cell receptor (beta chain). Followed over time, Seattle patients had been enrolled while infection was active. This record comes from a study of blood T cell repertoires in COVID-19. Background on the study: Sites across the United States, Italy and Spain contributed samples from acute and convalescent COVID-19.

Losses at the gene ends were 4 bases for V and 6 bases for J; bases not matched to a gene: 6. The CDR3 sequence is 15 residues long. Per the germline V gene, CDR1 is SEHNR and CDR2 is FQNEAQ (reference sequence). TCRdb's table, derived via immunoSEQ multiplex PCR, lists solely in-frame clones and lacks some. The sample has about 160,000 clones; approximately 79% are singletons. The chain employs TRBV7-9 and TRBJ1-5, with TRBD1 matching over 10 bases. The clonotype originates from a woman in her sixties or seventies with COVID-19, enrolled during active disease. Sequenced: peripheral blood. CDR3: CASSSQGQGSQPQHF. CDR3 coding DNA: TGTGCCAGCAGCTCCCAGGGACAGGGGAGTCAGCCCCAGCATTTT.